Shown below are 24 T cell receptor beta chains from a single sample sequenced in a study of blood T cell repertoires in COVID-19. Assay used: immunoSEQ multiplex PCR; TCRdb lists only in-frame clones, some missing. Of around 160,000 clones listed, roughly 89% are singletons. The sequenced sample consisted of PBMCs or T cells enriched from blood (not recorded which). The receptors here all came from a woman aged 50 to 60 who had been exposed to COVID-19.

The CDR3 sequence: CASSIIQGAYGYTF. The CDR3 coding sequence is TGTGCCAGTAGTATAATCCAGGGGGCCTATGGCTACACCTTC. The chain couples TRBV19 to TRBJ1-2; 8 bases align to TRBD1. V lost 2 bases to trimming and J lost 4 bases; unmatched junction nucleotides: 3. This CDR3 contains 14 residues. Per the germline V gene, CDR1 is LNHDA and CDR2 is SQIVND (reference sequence).

This clone was observed many times. The chain carries TRBV5-1 and TRBJ1-1; 9 bases match TRBD1. CDR1 SGHRS and CDR2 YFSETQ come from the germline V gene. The CDR3 spans 16 residues. The V and J ends lost 4 bases and 0 bases, in that order; junction bases with no gene match: 7. The CDR3 here is CASSPTGGHMNTEAFF. Here the CDR3 DNA reads TGCGCCAGCAGCCCTACAGGGGGCCATATGAACACTGAAGCTTTCTTT.

The count of this clone is one. V gene TRBV29-1 combines with J gene TRBJ1-4, with D uncertain. Trimming removed 4 bases from V and 0 bases from J, with 9 bases in between. This CDR3 region has 14 residues. Germline lookup yields CDR1 SQVTM and CDR2 ANQGSEA. The CDR3 spells CSVGWTSTNEKLFF. DNA of the CDR3: TGCAGCGTTGGATGGACTTCAACTAATGAAAAACTGTTTTTT.

This chain connects TRBV5-1 to TRBJ2-5, with a tentative D call TRBD2 (7 bases). This CDR3 has 14 amino acids. CDR1 is SGHRS, CDR2 YFSETQ, per germline. V gave up 2 bases and J gave up 2 bases, with 10 bases separating them. CDR3 nucleotide sequence: TGCGCCAGCAGCTTCGCGGGGGCTCAAGAGACCCAGTACTTC. Encoded protein: CASSFAGAQETQYF.

The genes are TRBV5-6 and TRBJ2-7, with 11 bases that match TRBD2. J lost 4 bases, V lost 0 bases, and 6 bases had no gene match. Looked up from germline, CDR1 is SGHDT and CDR2 is YYEEEE. The CDR3 consists of 16 residues. The CDR3: CASSLDSGRAGYEQYF. The DNA of the CDR3 is TGTGCCAGCAGCTTGGATAGCGGGAGGGCCGGGTACGAGCAGTACTTC. The whole variable domain, remainder taken from reference TRBV5-6 and TRBJ2-7, is DAGVTQSPTHLIKTRGQQVTLRCSPKSGHDTVSWYQQALGQGPQFIFQYYEEEERQRGNFPDRFSGHQFPNYSSELNVNALLLGDSALYLCASSLDSGRAGYEQYFGPGTRLTVT.

The DNA for the CDR3 is TGTGCCAGTAGTACCGGACAGGGTGGTCAGCCCCAGCATTTT. Protein product: CASSTGQGGQPQHF. The rearrangement joins TRBV19 to TRBJ1-5, with 8 nucleotides matching TRBD1. V shed 4 bases, J shed 6 bases, and the junction held 5 bases outside the gene matches. The length of the CDR3 is 14 residues. Germline CDR1 reads LNHDA; CDR2 reads SQIVND (reference sequence).

The chain links TRBV9 to TRBJ1-6; TRBD1 aligns across 7 bases. The junction had 6 bases not matched to a gene; V was cut back by 3 bases and J by 9 bases. This CDR3 comprises 14 residues. Germline V lookup: CDR1 SGDLS, CDR2 YYNGEE. The DNA for the CDR3 is TGTGCCAGCAGCGCCTCAGGGGGTGGTTCACCCCTCCACTTT. Protein: CASSASGGGSPLHF.

The chain links TRBV5-1 to TRBJ2-7, with 8 bases fitting TRBD1. Germline CDR1 SGHRS, CDR2 YFSETQ. This CDR3 is built from 13 residues. Trimming took 4 bases from V and 1 from J; bases not matched to a gene: 1. CDR3 residues: CASSRDRSYEQYF. As DNA, the CDR3 is TGCGCCAGCAGCAGGGACAGGTCCTACGAGCAGTACTTC.

The V call is TRBV10-3, the J call TRBJ1-1; D is uncertain. There are 12 residues in the CDR3. CDR1 ENHRY and CDR2 SYGVKD come from the germline V gene. Trimming cost V 3 bases and J 7 bases, with 9 bases left between them. CDR3 protein: CAISEREFEAFF. The CDR3 DNA reads as TGTGCCATCAGTGAAAGGGAGTTTGAAGCTTTCTTT.

The chain couples TRBV10-3 to TRBJ1-5, with D maybe TRBD1 (6 bases). The CDR3 length is 13 residues. Trimming shortened V by 6 bases and J by 3 bases, and 9 bases separated the two germline ends. Germline V gene lookup returns CDR1 ENHRY and CDR2 SYGVKD. The CDR3 nucleotides read TGTGCCATCAGCGGGGGGGCCAATCAGCCCCAGCATTTT. This sequence encodes CAISGGANQPQHF.

This clone is a singleton in its sample. V usage is TRBV27 and J usage is TRBJ1-2, with TRBD1 identical over 7 bases. V was pared by 0 bases and J by 7 bases, with 8 bases of the junction left unmatched. Looked up from germline, CDR1 is MNHEY and CDR2 is SMNVEV (reference sequence). The CDR3 contains 15 residues. The CDR3 DNA sequence: TGTGCCAGCAGTTTATCGACAGGGTGGCCGAGTGGCTACACCTTC. Its protein is CASSLSTGWPSGYTF.

This chain connects TRBV13 to TRBJ1-1; tentative D call: TRBD1 (5 bases). The ends were cut back, 4 bases at V and 4 bases at J, with 16 bases in the middle. Germline CDR1 reads PRHDT; CDR2 reads FYEKMQ (reference sequence). The CDR3 loop spans 15 amino acids. CDR3 nucleotide sequence: TGTGCCAGCAGCTGGGGGACTGGCCCGGTCACTGAAGCTTTCTTT. Protein product: CASSWGTGPVTEAFF.

The J gene is TRBJ1-1, the V gene TRBV6-5, with D perhaps matching TRBD1 (5 bases). The ends were cut back, 2 bases at V and 1 base at J, with 8 bases in the middle. The germline gives CDR1 MNHEY, CDR2 SVGAGI. The CDR3 totals 14 residues. CDR3 in DNA: TGTGCCAGCAGTTACGGGGGGACGAACACTGAAGCTTTCTTT. Encoded protein: CASSYGGTNTEAFF.

The chain joins TRBV5-1 to TRBJ2-7; 10 nucleotides agree with TRBD1. Germline V gene sequence: CDR1 SGHRS, CDR2 YFSETQ. CDR3 length: 15 amino acids. Trimming cost V 0 bases and J 4 bases; bases outside gene matches: 4. The CDR3 protein is CASSLGTGGMYEQYF. The CDR3 DNA reads as TGCGCCAGCAGCTTGGGGACAGGGGGTATGTACGAGCAGTACTTC.

The chain employs TRBV6-2 or TRBV6-3 and TRBJ1-2; 8 nucleotides agree with TRBD1. Germline V gene lookup returns CDR1 MNHEY and CDR2 SVGEGT. This CDR3 contains 17 residues. V shed 4 bases, J shed 1 base, and the junction held 11 bases outside the gene matches. Here the CDR3 reads CASSSSIWDRINYGYTF. The CDR3 DNA is TGTGCCAGCAGTTCCTCGATATGGGACAGGATTAACTATGGCTACACCTTC.

This clone was detected once. An end of the junction differs from the germline gene, which may be a read error. CDR3 in DNA: TGTGCTAGCAGCCTAACAGTCAGGGCAAGGAACACTGAAGCTTTCTTT. Its protein product is CASSLTVRARNTEAFF. The chain combines TRBV7-7 with TRBJ1-1, with D possibly TRBD1 on 5 matching bases. Looked up from germline, CDR1 is SSHAT and CDR2 is FNYEAQ (reference sequence). CDR3 size: 16 residues.

CDR3: CAISGLTRGGTDTQYF. The CDR3 DNA is TGTGCCATCAGTGGCTTGACTCGGGGGGGCACAGATACGCAGTATTTT. The V gene is TRBV10-3, the J gene TRBJ2-3; TRBD2 agrees at 7 bases. With V trimmed by 4 bases and J by 1 base, 8 bases remained unmatched. The CDR3 length is 16 residues. The germline V gene encodes CDR1 ENHRY and CDR2 SYGVKD.

V is TRBV9 and J is TRBJ2-3; tentatively, D is TRBD2 (7 bases). With 7 bases removed from V and 3 bases from J, the gap between germline ends came to 12 bases. This CDR3 is 13 amino acids long. CDR1 and CDR2 (germline): SGDLS, YYNGEE. DNA for the CDR3: TGTGCCAGCGGGGGGGGCCGGACAGATACGCAGTATTTT. It specifies CASGGGRTDTQYF.

This sequence joins TRBV7-9 and TRBJ1-2, with D tentatively TRBD1 (6 bases). Trimming shortened V by 6 bases and J by 5 bases, and 13 bases separated the two germline ends. CDR3 length: 13 residues. In germline, CDR1 is SEHNR, CDR2 FQNEAQ (reference sequence). The CDR3 coding sequence is TGTGCCAGCAGTTTGGACAGCGTTTATGGCTACACCTTC. Its protein is CASSLDSVYGYTF. The full variable domain, with the rest looked up from reference TRBV7-9 and TRBJ1-2, is DTGVSQNPRHKITKRGQNVTFRCDPISEHNRLYWYRQTLGQGPEFLTYFQNEAQLEKSRLLSDRFSAERPKGSFSTLEIQRTEQGDSAMYLCASSLDSVYGYTFGSGTRLTVV.

The chain uses TRBV29-1 and TRBJ1-1; no clear D gene. The CDR3 is made up of 11 amino acids. Germline V gene lookup returns CDR1 SQVTM and CDR2 ANQGSEA. The V and J ends lost 3 bases and 4 bases respectively, with 6 bases between them. The CDR3 DNA reads as TGCAGCGTTGACCAGTTCACTGAAGCTTTCTTT. Translated, it gives CSVDQFTEAFF.

The chain combines TRBV12-3 or TRBV12-4 with TRBJ1-1; a weak D match, TRBD1 (5 bases). This CDR3 contains 13 residues. The V and J ends lost 6 bases and 7 bases respectively, with 15 bases between them. CDR3 nucleotide sequence: TGTGCCAGCAGCCCTTGGGGGGTCCTTGAAGCTTTCTTT. Amino acids: CASSPWGVLEAFF.

The chain carries TRBV4-3 and TRBJ1-2; D gene ambiguous. V dropped 0 bases and J dropped 7 bases, with 15 bases sitting between them. CDR3 length equals 15 residues. CDR1 is LGHNA, CDR2 YSLEER, per germline. The DNA of the CDR3 is TGCGCCAGCAGCCAAGACCCCAGGCTTCTGGTTGGCTACACCTTC. It codes for CASSQDPRLLVGYTF.

The chain carries TRBV7-2 and TRBJ2-1, with D tentatively TRBD2 (6 bases). Trimming removed 2 bases at V and 8 bases at J, with 16 bases between. The germline V gene encodes CDR1 SGHTA and CDR2 FQGNSA. The CDR3 has 15 amino acids. CDR3 nucleotide sequence: TGTGCCAGCAGCTTAACCGGGAGCCCCTGGGATGAGCAGTTCTTC. Translated: CASSLTGSPWDEQFF.

The chain uses TRBV30 and TRBJ2-1; 9 bases match TRBD2. Germline-derived CDR1 and CDR2 are GTSNPN and SVGIG (reference sequence). The CDR3 length is 15 residues. J gave up 4 bases and V 5 bases, and 9 bases lay outside the gene matches. In DNA, the CDR3 is TGTGCCTGGGACCAGACTAGCGGTCCTTACAATGAGCAGTTCTTC. Amino acids: CAWDQTSGPYNEQFF.